This T cell receptor (beta chain) was retrieved from a study of T cells in Graves' hyperthyroidism and ophthalmopathy. V lost 3 bases, J lost 7 bases, and 16 bases lay in between. Looked up from germline, CDR1 is LNHNV and CDR2 is YYDKDF (reference sequence). This CDR3 contains 14 residues. Regions amplified from RNA transcripts were the TCR beta CDR3 regions. The primer set for the first-round RT-PCR of the TCR CDR3 was HTBI. TCRdb ran MiXCR on the multiplex PCR reads and lists one entry per CDR3 protein. Altogether about 760,000 distinct CDR3 sequences are present, approximately 40% being singletons, with the ten largest covering roughly 30%. This clonotype was observed at least ten times.

The chain combines TRBV15 with TRBJ2-7; D ambiguous. This clonotype was obtained from a woman aged 40 to 50 with Graves' hyperthyroidism. The material sequenced was blood. CDR3 DNA: TGTGCCACCAGCAGCATACCTTCCTGGGGTGAGCAGTACTTC. Translated: CATSSIPSWGEQYF.